This T cell receptor beta chain derives from a study of T cells in Graves' hyperthyroidism and ophthalmopathy. Across the whole study: Staff took peripheral blood when the initial diagnosis was made, before any treatment began.

This clonotype was counted at least ten times. Its antigen is undetermined. Study-wide results and caveats: Most thyroid clonotypes with frequency above 0.001 were detected in blood.

Ophthalmopathy patients had moderate-to-severe active disease, CAS ≥3, NOSPECS ≥4, and disease duration under 3 months. Diagnostic decisions used clinical symptoms, serum thyroxine and TRAb, thyroid ultrasound and orbital computed tomography. Authors of the study amplified TCR beta CDR3 regions from RNA transcripts. RT-PCR in the first round (using the HTBI primer set) targeted the TCR CDR3. TCRdb reanalysed the multiplex PCR reads using MiXCR and keeps one entry per CDR3 protein. The data contain hundreds of thousands of distinct CDR3 sequences, roughly 15% of them singletons. CDR1 MNHNS and CDR2 SASEGT come from the germline V gene. The CDR3 consists of 15 residues. Trimming took 6 bases from V and 5 from J, leaving 17 bases between them.

The sequenced material came from blood. The chain couples TRBV6-1 to TRBJ1-5, with D possibly matching TRBD1 (5 bases). The origin of this receptor is a woman aged 40 to 50 with Graves' ophthalmopathy. CDR3 region: CASSRGSLGDQPQHF. The CDR3 DNA sequence: TGTGCCAGCAGCCGTGGATCCTTAGGGGATCAGCCCCAGCATTTT.